Listed here are 16 T cell receptor beta chains from one sample, sequenced in a study of blood T cell repertoires in COVID-19. Only in-frame clones appear in the TCRdb table, and some are missing; sequencing was by immunoSEQ multiplex PCR. The data hold about 140,000 clones, with 81% observed a single time. The specimen was peripheral blood. The receptors here all came from a human donor in a cohort sampled during active COVID-19.

The chain combines TRBV28 with TRBJ2-7; the match to TRBD2 covers 11 bases. Germline CDR1 reads MDHEN; CDR2 reads SYDVKM. This CDR3 comprises 16 residues. Trimming cost V 4 bases and J 4 bases; bases outside gene matches: 9. The CDR3 sequence is CASSYLTSGTPYEQYF. The CDR3 DNA sequence: TGTGCCAGCAGTTACTTGACTAGCGGGACCCCTTACGAGCAGTACTTC.

For the CDR3, the DNA is TGTGCCACCAGCAGAGATTTTGAGACAGATACGCAGTATTTT. Translation gives CATSRDFETDTQYF. This chain uses TRBV15 with TRBJ2-3, with D unclear. Germline V gene lookup returns CDR1 LNHNV and CDR2 YYDKDF (reference sequence). This CDR3 has 14 amino acids. The germline V and J ends were trimmed by 0 bases and 3 bases, with 7 bases remaining between them.

J is TRBJ2-7 and V is TRBV6-5; D might be TRBD2 (5 bases). CDR1 is MNHEY and CDR2 is SVGAGI in the germline V gene. Trimming removed 6 bases at V and 2 bases at J, with 14 bases between. The CDR3 length is 14 residues. CDR3 sequence (DNA): TGTGCCAGCAGATCAAGCGGTAGTCCCTACGAGCAGTACTTC. It is translated as CASRSSGSPYEQYF.

The rearrangement joins TRBV7-2 to TRBJ2-3; TRBD2 might be the D (5 bases). V gave up 2 bases and J gave up 7 bases, with 16 bases separating them. The germline CDR1 and CDR2 sequences are SGHTA and FQGNSA. The CDR3 loop spans 15 amino acids. For the CDR3, the DNA is TGTGCCAGCAGCTTACTCCAACCGGGAATAAATACGCAGTATTTT. This translates into CASSLLQPGINTQYF.

The V and J genes are TRBV5-1 and TRBJ1-5; the D gene is possibly TRBD1 (6 bases). The CDR3 loop spans 14 amino acids. V dropped 5 bases and J dropped 6 bases, with 15 bases sitting between them. The germline gives CDR1 SGHRS, CDR2 YFSETQ. Here the CDR3 reads CASSVSGDGQPQHF. The CDR3 coding sequence is TGCGCCAGCAGTGTATCAGGGGATGGTCAGCCCCAGCATTTT.

The V call is TRBV11-2, the J call TRBJ2-7; the D is unclear. Germline V gene lookup returns CDR1 SGHAT and CDR2 FQNNGV. The germline V and J ends were trimmed by 2 bases and 0 bases, with 17 bases remaining between them. CDR3 length equals 17 residues. CDR3 loop: CASSLSPGLSNSYEQYF. CDR3 bases: TGTGCCAGCAGCTTAAGCCCCGGGTTATCTAACTCCTACGAGCAGTACTTC.

The genes are TRBV10-2 and TRBJ2-1, with 12 bases fitting TRBD2. V dropped 2 bases and J dropped 7; count of bases not matched to a gene: 15. Germline CDR1 and CDR2: WSHSY and SAAADI. The length of the CDR3 is 19 residues. DNA of the CDR3: TGCGCCAGCAGTGAGAGGGGGTTTACTAGCGGGAGGATGAAAAATGAGCAGTTCTTC. Residues: CASSERGFTSGRMKNEQFF.

The chain is built from TRBV15 and TRBJ2-2; 13 nucleotides match TRBD2. This CDR3 is built from 17 residues. Germline CDR1 LNHNV, CDR2 YYDKDF (reference sequence). J was trimmed by 5 bases and V by 4 bases; bases with no gene match: 7. This chain's CDR3 is CATSTRLAGGLTGELFF. CDR3 nucleotide sequence: TGTGCCACCAGCACCCGACTAGCGGGAGGTCTAACCGGGGAGCTGTTTTTT.

The rearrangement uses TRBV15 and TRBJ1-5; no clear D gene. V was trimmed by 0 bases and J by 3 bases, leaving 9 bases between them. This CDR3 comprises 15 residues. From germline, CDR1 is LNHNV and CDR2 YYDKDF (reference sequence). The CDR3 DNA sequence: TGTGCCACCAGCAGAGAATCTCGGTTCAATCAGCCCCAGCATTTT. It codes for CATSRESRFNQPQHF.

V usage is TRBV5-1 and J usage is TRBJ1-1; possibly TRBD1 for D (5 bases). The CDR3 contains 16 residues. Trimming stripped 2 bases from V and 4 bases from J, with 18 bases between. Germline V gene data show CDR1 as SGHRS and CDR2 as YFSETQ. The CDR3, as DNA: TGCGCCAGCAGCTTAAAGGGGCCCTTGTCTGGCACTGAAGCTTTCTTT. It encodes CASSLKGPLSGTEAFF. Looking up the rest from reference TRBV5-1 and TRBJ1-1 gives the full variable domain: KAGVTQTPRYLIKTRGQQVTLSCSPISGHRSVSWYQQTPGQGLQFLFEYFSETQRNKGNFPGRFSGRQFSNSRSEMNVSTLELGDSALYLCASSLKGPLSGTEAFFGQGTRLTVV.

The CDR3 bases are TGTGCCAGTAGTATGTGGACAGCCCAAGAGACCCAGTACTTC. Translation gives CASSMWTAQETQYF. V is TRBV19 and J is TRBJ2-5, with a weak D call TRBD1 (6 bases). V was shortened by 3 bases and J by 1 base, with 9 bases between the two germline ends. Germline loops: CDR1 LNHDA, CDR2 SQIVND (reference sequence). This CDR3 contains 14 residues.

The chain employs TRBV4-3 and TRBJ2-3; D is perhaps TRBD2 (5 bases). Germline-derived CDR1 and CDR2 are LGHNA and YSLEER. This CDR3 contains 15 residues. V was clipped by 3 bases and J by 0 bases, with 10 bases between them. Here the CDR3 DNA reads TGCGCCAGCAGCCAGAGAGCGGAAAGCACAGATACGCAGTATTTT. It is translated as CASSQRAESTDTQYF.

J is TRBJ2-7 and V is TRBV2, with 11 bases aligning to TRBD2. V lost 7 bases and J lost 7; bases outside the gene matches: 3. In germline, CDR1 is SNHLY, CDR2 FYNNEI. CDR3 size: 12 residues. CDR3 region: CASNLAGGEQYF. In DNA form, the CDR3 reads TGTGCCAGCAACCTAGCGGGAGGTGAGCAGTACTTC.

The chain is built from TRBV4-3 and TRBJ2-7; the match to TRBD1 covers 7 bases. The germline V gene has CDR1 LGHNA and CDR2 YSLEER. V was pared by 0 bases and J by 4 bases, with 9 bases of the junction left unmatched. This CDR3 comprises 16 residues. CDR3 loop: CASSQDYGTEVYEQYF. In nucleotides, the CDR3 is TGCGCCAGCAGCCAAGATTACGGGACAGAAGTATACGAGCAGTACTTC.

The gene calls are TRBV7-8 and TRBJ1-2; no clear D gene. CDR3 size: 15 residues. V lost 1 base to trimming and J lost 2 bases, with 11 bases between them. Germline V gene sequence: CDR1 SGHVS, CDR2 FQNEAQ. The CDR3 reads CASSLGAGGNYGYTF. The CDR3 nucleotides read TGTGCCAGCAGCTTAGGTGCGGGAGGGAACTATGGCTACACCTTC. The full variable domain, its missing parts supplied by reference TRBV7-8 and TRBJ1-2, is GAGVSQSPRYKVAKRGQDVALRCDPISGHVSLFWYQQALGQGPEFLTYFQNEAQLDKSGLPSDRFFAERPEGSVSTLKIQRTQQEDSAVYLCASSLGAGGNYGYTFGSGTRLTVV.

The chain has TRBV18 and TRBJ1-1; TRBD1 aligns across 7 bases. The CDR3 consists of 13 residues. Losses at the gene ends were 6 bases for V and 3 bases for J; bases not matched to a gene: 4. Germline CDR1 and CDR2: KGHSH and LQKENI. The CDR3 sequence is CASSKTGDTEAFF. Written as DNA, the CDR3 is TGTGCCAGCTCTAAAACAGGGGACACTGAAGCTTTCTTT.